These T cell receptor beta chains were read from a single sample in a study of shared clonotypes between healthy human individuals. The protocol was immunoSEQ multiplex PCR, while the TCRdb copy is restricted to in-frame clones and leaves out a portion. Here the sample spans some 510,000 clones, approximately 79% being singletons. What was sequenced was PBMCs. These receptors were taken from a middle-aged woman in good health. Some clones in this sample may be carry-over from other donors' samples. The CDR3 runs from the conserved cysteine through the conserved F or W. The D gene is left open where the match is weak. Not every row has a clone size; where given, it reads once, few, many or a size class.

cdr3_aa: CASSYEIGAGANVLTF
cdr3_nt: TGTGCCAGCAGCTACGAAATAGGGGCTGGGGCCAACGTCCTGACTTTC
cdr3_length: 16
d_call: NA
clone_size: few
v_call: TRBV9
j_call: TRBJ2-6

cdr3_aa: CASSLVVPRGEQFF
cdr3_nt: TGTGCCAGCAGCTTAGTCGTGCCGAGGGGGGAGCAGTTCTTC
cdr3_length: 14
d_call: NA
clone_size: NA
v_call: TRBV11-2
j_call: TRBJ2-1

cdr3_aa: CASSIGGRGETQYF
cdr3_nt: TGTGCCAGTAGTATTGGGGGACGGGGAGAGACCCAGTACTTC
cdr3_length: 14
d_call: NA
clone_size: NA
v_call: TRBV19
j_call: TRBJ2-5

cdr3_aa: CASSADRGRETQYF
cdr3_nt: TGTGCCAGCAGTGCCGACCGGGGGCGAGAGACCCAGTACTTC
cdr3_length: 14
d_call: NA
clone_size: NA
v_call: TRBV2
j_call: TRBJ2-5

cdr3_aa: CASRGGEFTYEQYF
cdr3_nt: TGCGCCAGCAGAGGAGGGGAATTTACCTACGAGCAGTACTTC
cdr3_length: 14
d_call: NA
clone_size: few
v_call: TRBV5-1
j_call: TRBJ2-7

cdr3_aa: CASSSAGLSYEQYF
cdr3_nt: TGTGCCAGCAGCTCAGCTGGTCTTTCATACGAGCAGTACTTC
cdr3_length: 14
d_call: NA
clone_size: NA
v_call: TRBV7-2
j_call: TRBJ2-7

cdr3_aa: CASSPLVGGLNNEQFF
cdr3_nt: TGTGCCAGCAGCCCGCTGGTGGGGGGCTTGAACAATGAGCAGTTCTTC
cdr3_length: 16
d_call: NA
clone_size: NA
v_call: TRBV11-1
j_call: TRBJ2-1

cdr3_aa: CAWSGGIYGYTF
cdr3_nt: TGTGCCTGGAGTGGGGGGATCTATGGCTACACCTTC
cdr3_length: 12
d_call: NA
clone_size: NA
v_call: TRBV30
j_call: TRBJ1-2

cdr3_aa: CASSLAGVTNTGELFF
cdr3_nt: TGCGCCAGCAGCTTGGCCGGGGTCACGAACACCGGGGAGCTGTTTTTT
cdr3_length: 16
d_call: NA
clone_size: NA
v_call: TRBV5-1
j_call: TRBJ2-2

cdr3_aa: CASSPGQGAYEQYF
cdr3_nt: TGTGCCAGCTCCCCGGGACAGGGGGCCTACGAGCAGTACTTC
cdr3_length: 14
d_call: TRBD1
clone_size: NA
v_call: TRBV18
j_call: TRBJ2-7

cdr3_aa: CASGDSGLSYEQYF
cdr3_nt: TGTGCCAGTGGGGATTCCGGACTCTCCTACGAGCAGTACTTC
cdr3_length: 14
d_call: NA
clone_size: NA
v_call: TRBV2
j_call: TRBJ2-7

cdr3_aa: CASSGRTANLIYGYTF
cdr3_nt: TGTGCCAGCAGCGGGCGGACAGCGAATCTAATCTATGGCTACACCTTC
cdr3_length: 16
d_call: NA
clone_size: NA
v_call: TRBV9
j_call: TRBJ1-2

cdr3_aa: CASRPQGGETQYF
cdr3_nt: TGTGCCAGCAGACCACAGGGGGGAGAGACCCAGTACTTC
cdr3_length: 13
d_call: TRBD1
clone_size: NA
v_call: TRBV28
j_call: TRBJ2-5

cdr3_aa: CASSDDSYNQPQHF
cdr3_nt: TGCGCCAGCAGCGATGACAGTTACAATCAGCCCCAGCATTTT
cdr3_length: 14
d_call: NA
clone_size: few
v_call: TRBV10-2
j_call: TRBJ1-5

cdr3_aa: CASSVDGRLADDTDTQYF
cdr3_nt: TGTGCCAGCAGCGTAGATGGGCGACTAGCCGATGACACAGATACGCAGTATTTT
cdr3_length: 18
d_call: TRBD2
clone_size: NA
v_call: TRBV9
j_call: TRBJ2-3

cdr3_aa: CSAGGGADYGYTF
cdr3_nt: TGCAGCGCTGGGGGGGGCGCAGACTATGGCTACACCTTC
cdr3_length: 13
d_call: NA
clone_size: NA
v_call: TRBV29-1
j_call: TRBJ1-2

cdr3_aa: CASSQDKAGEAFF
cdr3_nt: TGTGCCAGCAGCCAAGATAAAGCAGGTGAAGCTTTCTTT
cdr3_length: 13
d_call: NA
clone_size: NA
v_call: TRBV4-2
j_call: TRBJ1-1

cdr3_aa: CAISPDRGETQYF
cdr3_nt: TGTGCCATCAGCCCTGACAGGGGGGAGACCCAGTACTTC
cdr3_length: 13
d_call: TRBD1
clone_size: NA
v_call: TRBV10-3
j_call: TRBJ2-5

cdr3_aa: CSVGPFSGGTYEQYF
cdr3_nt: TGCAGCGTTGGCCCATTTAGCGGGGGTACCTACGAGCAGTACTTC
cdr3_length: 15
d_call: TRBD2
clone_size: NA
v_call: TRBV29-1
j_call: TRBJ2-7

cdr3_aa: CASSYPGLQPYEQYF
cdr3_nt: TGTGCCAGCAGCTACCCGGGACTACAACCTTACGAGCAGTACTTC
cdr3_length: 15
d_call: TRBD2
clone_size: once
v_call: TRBV28
j_call: TRBJ2-7

cdr3_aa: CAWSVSGSSEKLFF
cdr3_nt: TGTGCCTGGAGTGTATCCGGTTCTAGCGAAAAACTGTTTTTT
cdr3_length: 14
d_call: NA
clone_size: NA
v_call: TRBV30
j_call: TRBJ1-4

cdr3_aa: CATSRTGNTGELFF
cdr3_nt: TGTGCCACCAGCAGGACAGGGAACACCGGGGAGCTGTTTTTT
cdr3_length: 14
d_call: NA
clone_size: NA
v_call: TRBV15
j_call: TRBJ2-2

cdr3_aa: CASSQDLGQGGDEQFF
cdr3_nt: TGTGCCAGCAGCCAAGACCTCGGACAGGGGGGAGATGAGCAGTTCTTC
cdr3_length: 16
d_call: TRBD1
clone_size: few
v_call: TRBV4-2
j_call: TRBJ2-1

cdr3_aa: CASSLDRGRGETQYF
cdr3_nt: TGTGCCAGCAGTTTGGACCGCGGGAGAGGAGAGACCCAGTACTTC
cdr3_length: 15
d_call: TRBD2
clone_size: NA
v_call: TRBV6-5
j_call: TRBJ2-5

cdr3_aa: CASSLVLVSLAGLYNEQFF
cdr3_nt: TGTGCCAGCAGCTTAGTCCTGGTCTCGCTAGCGGGCCTCTACAATGAGCAGTTCTTC
cdr3_length: 19
d_call: TRBD2
clone_size: NA
v_call: TRBV7-9
j_call: TRBJ2-1

cdr3_aa: CASSGAREWYF
cdr3_nt: TGTGCCAGCTCAGGGGCGCGGGAGTGGTACTTC
cdr3_length: 11
d_call: TRBD2
clone_size: many
v_call: TRBV18
j_call: TRBJ2-7

cdr3_aa: CASSPGQGSLNTEAFF
cdr3_nt: TGCGCCAGCAGCCCCGGACAGGGGTCCTTGAACACTGAAGCTTTCTTT
cdr3_length: 16
d_call: TRBD1
clone_size: NA
v_call: TRBV5-1
j_call: TRBJ1-1

cdr3_aa: CASRSGVITEAFF
cdr3_nt: TGTGCCAGCAGATCGGGGGTGATCACTGAAGCTTTCTTT
cdr3_length: 13
d_call: NA
clone_size: NA
v_call: TRBV28
j_call: TRBJ1-1

cdr3_aa: CASSSQWDSGNTIYF
cdr3_nt: TGTGCCAGCAGTTCACAATGGGACTCTGGAAACACCATATATTTT
cdr3_length: 15
d_call: NA
clone_size: few
v_call: TRBV6-6
j_call: TRBJ1-3